This passage covers 21 T cell receptor beta chains from one sample sequenced in a study of blood T cell repertoires in COVID-19. Here immunoSEQ multiplex PCR was the method, and the copy in TCRdb shows in-frame clones only, minus some. The repertoire holds some 200,000 clones, with roughly 90% as singletons. Source material: PBMCs or T cells enriched from blood (not recorded which). The receptors were gathered from a woman between 18 and 30 years old who had recovered from COVID-19.

This sequence joins TRBV28 and TRBJ2-5, with a tentative D call TRBD1 (6 bases). In germline, CDR1 is MDHEN, CDR2 SYDVKM. The V end lost 3 bases, the J end lost 3 bases, and 11 bases lay between the germline ends. This CDR3 is built from 14 residues. CDR3 coding DNA: TGTGCCAGCAGTTTTGGGGGCGGTGAAGAGACCCAGTACTTC. Its translation is CASSFGGGEETQYF.

This chain links TRBV13 with TRBJ2-3; D is uncertain. This CDR3 comprises 12 residues. The germline CDR1 and CDR2 sequences are PRHDT and FYEKMQ (reference sequence). The ends were cut back, 4 bases at V and 2 bases at J, with 4 bases in the middle. This CDR3 is CASSSTTDTQYF. The CDR3 region has the DNA TGTGCCAGCAGCTCTACCACAGATACGCAGTATTTT.

The chain combines TRBV6-5 with TRBJ1-6; weak D call: TRBD1 (6 bases). This CDR3 is 16 amino acids long. Germline CDR1 reads MNHEY; CDR2 reads SVGAGI. The germline V and J ends were trimmed by 0 bases and 7 bases, with 13 bases remaining between them. The CDR3 DNA is TGTGCCAGCAGTTACTCGTGGGCAGGGGAAAATTCACCCCTCCACTTT. This translates into CASSYSWAGENSPLHF.

This chain joins TRBV5-1 and TRBJ1-4, with TRBD1 matching 12 bases. After removal of 3 bases from V and 3 bases from J, the junction contained 6 bases not matched to a gene. The CDR3 has 17 amino acids. CDR1 and CDR2 (germline): SGHRS, YFSETQ. In DNA form, the CDR3 reads TGCGCCAGCAGCTCGGGGGACAGGGGGCCGGCTAATGAAAAACTGTTTTTT. It encodes CASSSGDRGPANEKLFF.

The chain joins TRBV6-5 to TRBJ2-5; 10 bases map to TRBD2. V was pared by 7 bases and J by 10 bases, with 15 bases of the junction left unmatched. CDR1 MNHEY and CDR2 SVGAGI come from the germline V gene. There are 15 residues in the CDR3. In nucleotides, the CDR3 is TGTGCCAGCAAGGCGCTAGCGGGGGCCGGGGGGGACCAGTACTTC. Protein sequence: CASKALAGAGGDQYF.

The chain employs TRBV4-2 and TRBJ1-1; 9 bases line up with TRBD1. Germline CDR1 LGHNA, CDR2 YNFKEQ. The length of the CDR3 is 14 residues. J was trimmed by 11 bases and V by 0 bases; bases with no gene match: 7. In DNA form, the CDR3 reads TGTGCCAGCAGCCAAGATCCGGACAGGGGTGAGGCTTTCTTT. Translated, it gives CASSQDPDRGEAFF.

The rearrangement links TRBV29-1 to TRBJ2-7; TRBD1 might be the D (5 bases). This CDR3 is built from 15 residues. The V end lost 2 bases, the J end lost 5 bases, and 19 bases lay between the germline ends. The germline gives CDR1 SQVTM, CDR2 ANQGSEA. The CDR3 sequence is CSVELQGTLLDEQYF. For the CDR3, the DNA is TGCAGCGTTGAACTTCAGGGTACCCTTTTAGACGAGCAGTACTTC.

The V call is TRBV9, the J call TRBJ2-1; perhaps TRBD2 as D (6 bases). Germline CDR1 and CDR2: SGDLS and YYNGEE. The CDR3 runs 15 residues. V lost 0 bases and J 6 bases, leaving 13 bases between the germline ends. For the CDR3, the DNA is TGTGCCAGCAGCGTAGAAGGGACTCCCTTCAATGAGCAGTTCTTC. Amino acids: CASSVEGTPFNEQFF.

The V and J genes are TRBV28 and TRBJ2-3; the D gene is possibly TRBD2 (7 bases). Trimming took off 8 bases at V and 3 bases at J, with 12 bases between the two ends. Germline CDR1 is MDHEN and CDR2 is SYDVKM. The CDR3 has 13 amino acids. CDR3 region: CASSGGPTDTQYF. The CDR3 nucleotides are TGTGCCAGCTCGGGGGGCCCTACAGATACGCAGTATTTT.

This chain uses TRBV5-1 with TRBJ1-1; the D is unclear. The CDR3 contains 13 residues. From germline, CDR1 is SGHRS and CDR2 YFSETQ. V lost 4 bases to trimming and J lost 1 base, with 8 bases between them. CDR3 nucleotide sequence: TGCGCCAGCAGCGTCGCAGAGAACACTGAAGCTTTCTTT. This gives the protein CASSVAENTEAFF.

V usage is TRBV6-6 and J usage is TRBJ2-2; 12 bases align to TRBD2. Germline CDR1 is MNHNY and CDR2 is SVGAGI (reference sequence). This CDR3 contains 16 residues. Trimming took 5 bases from V and 2 from J; bases not matched to a gene: 3. The CDR3 protein is CASSGLAGTNTGELFF. CDR3 nucleotides: TGTGCCAGCAGTGGACTAGCGGGGACAAACACCGGGGAGCTGTTTTTT.

This clone was counted between two and nine times. V and J are TRBV10-3 and TRBJ2-1; TRBD2 matches at 15 bases. The CDR3 consists of 19 residues. Germline V gene lookup returns CDR1 ENHRY and CDR2 SYGVKD. V gave up 4 bases and J gave up 0 bases; unmatched junction bases: 7. For the CDR3, the DNA is TGTGCCATCAGTGGCGGGACTAGCGGGGGGCAGAGCTCCTACAATGAGCAGTTCTTC. Translation: CAISGGTSGGQSSYNEQFF.

The chain carries TRBV24-1 and TRBJ2-7, with 8 bases that match TRBD2. The trim removed 9 bases at V and 2 bases at J, leaving 11 bases unmatched. CDR1 is KGHDR, CDR2 SFDVKD, per germline. The CDR3 loop spans 15 amino acids. The DNA of the CDR3 is TGTGCCACCGCACCTGCCCGGGGGGGGGCCTACGAGCAGTACTTC. Translated, it gives CATAPARGGAYEQYF.

This rearrangement joins TRBV5-1 to TRBJ2-5, with a tentative D call TRBD1 (6 bases). V lost 3 bases, J lost 5 bases, and 14 bases lay in between. CDR1 is SGHRS, CDR2 YFSETQ, per germline. This CDR3 has 14 amino acids. The CDR3 here is CASSSGQPWETQYF. Here the CDR3 DNA reads TGCGCCAGCAGCTCCGGACAGCCTTGGGAGACCCAGTACTTC. Using reference TRBV5-1 and TRBJ2-5 for the parts outside the CDR3, the full variable domain is KAGVTQTPRYLIKTRGQQVTLSCSPISGHRSVSWYQQTPGQGLQFLFEYFSETQRNKGNFPGRFSGRQFSNSRSEMNVSTLELGDSALYLCASSSGQPWETQYFGPGTRLLVL.

The V gene is TRBV28, the J gene TRBJ1-5, with D maybe TRBD1 (5 bases). Trimming cost V 2 bases and J 2 bases, with 10 bases left between them. This CDR3 is built from 15 residues. Germline V lookup: CDR1 MDHEN, CDR2 SYDVKM. In DNA form, the CDR3 reads TGTGCCAGCAGTTTAGGCGGGGGGGGCAATCAGCCCCAGCATTTT. Translation: CASSLGGGGNQPQHF.

The chain carries TRBV6-5 and TRBJ1-3, with TRBD1 as a possible D gene (6 bases). Germline CDR1 and CDR2: MNHEY and SVGAGI. This CDR3 spans 15 amino acids. Trimming removed 6 bases from V and 4 bases from J, with 16 bases in between. CDR3 sequence (DNA): TGTGCCAGCAGGAACGGGGGGGGCGCGGGAAACACCATATATTTT. Amino acids: CASRNGGGAGNTIYF.

This clone has more than one count but fewer than ten. V gene TRBV6-1 combines with J gene TRBJ1-4, with TRBD1 matching over 9 bases. This CDR3 has 15 amino acids. V trimming: 3 bases; J trimming: 7 bases; junction bases outside the gene matches: 6. Germline values: CDR1 MNHNS, CDR2 SASEGT. As DNA, the CDR3 is TGTGCCAGCAGTGATATGTGGGACAGGGTTGAAAAACTGTTTTTT. Its protein product is CASSDMWDRVEKLFF.

CDR3 sequence: CASSQTRAGELFF. DNA for the CDR3: TGTGCCAGCAGCCAAACCCGGGCCGGGGAGCTGTTTTTT. The chain carries TRBV3-1 (or the pseudogene TRBV3-2) and TRBJ2-2; D not resolved. Germline values: CDR1 LGHDT, CDR2 YNNKEL (reference sequence). The V and J ends lost 2 bases and 6 bases respectively, with 7 bases between them. CDR3 size: 13 residues.

This clone was detected only a few times. The rearrangement links TRBV5-4 to TRBJ2-3, with 7 bases identical to TRBD1. Per the germline V gene, CDR1 is SGHNT and CDR2 is YYREEE (reference sequence). The J segment lost 2 bases and the V segment lost 3 bases, leaving 6 bases of the junction unmatched. The length of the CDR3 is 15 residues. In DNA, the CDR3 is TGTGCCAGCAGCTCGGGACAGCAGCTCACAGATACGCAGTATTTT. Translation gives CASSSGQQLTDTQYF.

The chain links TRBV14 to TRBJ2-7, with 11 bases matching TRBD2. This CDR3 region has 19 residues. From germline, CDR1 is SGHDN and CDR2 FVKESK. The V gene end was trimmed by 3 bases and the J gene end by 2 bases; junction bases not matched to a gene: 15. This chain's CDR3 is CASSHTGTSGLLTPYEQYF. The CDR3 nucleotides read TGTGCCAGCAGCCACACCGGGACTAGCGGACTACTGACTCCCTACGAGCAGTACTTC. Based on the CDR3 plus reference TRBV14 and TRBJ2-7, the full variable domain is EAGVTQFPSHSVIEKGQTVTLRCDPISGHDNLYWYRRVMGKEIKFLLHFVKESKQDESGMPNNRFLAERTGGTYSTLKVQPAELEDSGVYFCASSHTGTSGLLTPYEQYFGPGTRLTVT.

This sequence joins TRBV9 and TRBJ2-7; D might be TRBD2 (6 bases). This CDR3 contains 16 residues. Trimming pared 4 bases from V and 1 base from J, leaving 18 bases between. Germline lookup yields CDR1 SGDLS and CDR2 YYNGEE. Here the CDR3 reads CASSKRDGGESYEQYF. The CDR3 DNA sequence: TGTGCCAGCAGCAAGAGAGACGGCGGGGAGTCCTACGAGCAGTACTTC.